Below are 9 T cell receptor beta chains sequenced from a single sample in a study of cytomegalovirus exposure and HLA in healthy donors. PCR involved 60 Vbeta and 13 Jbeta primers. The table came from immunoSEQ multiplex PCR; TCRdb's copy has only in-frame clones and leaves some out. The sample lists about 130,000 clones; 55% to 75% were seen once. Input material: PBMCs. The receptors derive from a human donor in good health.

The V call is TRBV7-2, the J call TRBJ2-3, with 9 bases matching TRBD2. In germline, CDR1 is SGHTA, CDR2 FQGNSA. The CDR3 is 18 residues long. V dropped 1 base and J dropped 2; count of bases not matched to a gene: 10. This CDR3 is CASSLGLAGTLYTDTQYF. The DNA of the CDR3 is TGTGCCAGCAGCTTAGGGCTAGCGGGGACACTGTACACAGATACGCAGTATTTT.

As regards this clone: Germline is not matched at one junction end, which may reflect a read error. The CDR3 region is CAIESGTGALGTHF. The CDR3 DNA reads as TGTGCCATCGAAAGCGGGACAGGGGCGCTCGGGACCCACTTC. The chain joins TRBV2 to TRBJ2-5, with 10 bases matching TRBD1. The germline CDR1 and CDR2 sequences are SNHLY and FYNNEI. The CDR3 is 14 residues long.

This clone showed up just a few times. Here the CDR3 reads CASSLGRGPRELFF. In DNA, the CDR3 is TGTGCCAGCAGCTTAGGGCGGGGACCCCGGGAGCTGTTTTTT. V gene TRBV7-8 combines with J gene TRBJ2-2; D possibly corresponds to TRBD2 (6 bases). V dropped 1 base and J dropped 9 bases, with 12 bases sitting between them. This CDR3 comprises 14 residues. CDR1 SGHVS and CDR2 FQNEAQ come from the germline V gene.

This clone has more than one count but fewer than ten. The J gene is TRBJ2-5, the V gene TRBV11-1; a possible D gene is TRBD1 (5 bases). This CDR3 is 16 amino acids long. The germline V gene has CDR1 SGHAT and CDR2 FQDESV (reference sequence). V gave up 0 bases and J gave up 4 bases, with 15 bases separating them. CDR3: CASSLARLGQGETQYF. DNA for the CDR3: TGTGCCAGCAGCTTAGCGCGCTTGGGGCAGGGAGAGACCCAGTACTTC.

CDR3 protein: CASSPAVPDTQYF. CDR3 nucleotide sequence: TGTGCCAGTAGCCCGGCGGTCCCAGATACGCAGTATTTT. The chain carries TRBV19 and TRBJ2-3; unclear D gene. The CDR3 totals 13 residues. Germline-derived CDR1 and CDR2 are LNHDA and SQIVND (reference sequence). V was pared by 6 bases and J by 4 bases, with 11 bases between.

This clone was counted only a few times. V gene TRBV19 combines with J gene TRBJ1-5, with TRBD1 matching over 11 bases. The germline V gene has CDR1 LNHDA and CDR2 SQIVND (reference sequence). J was trimmed by 5 bases and V by 3 bases; bases with no gene match: 3. The CDR3 spans 15 residues. The CDR3, as DNA: TGTGCCAGTAGTATGGGGGACAGGGGGGATCAGCCCCAGCATTTT. Amino acids: CASSMGDRGDQPQHF. Complete variable domain (other parts from reference TRBV19 and TRBJ1-5): DGGITQSPKYLFRKEGQNVTLSCEQNLNHDAMYWYRQDPGQGLRLIYYSQIVNDFQKGDIAEGYSVSREKKESFPLTVTSAQKNPTAFYLCASSMGDRGDQPQHFGDGTRLSIL.

The CDR3 coding sequence is TGTGCCAGTAGTATCACGGGACAGGGGACACCCTTCTACCAAGGCTACACCTTC. It yields the protein CASSITGQGTPFYQGYTF. The chain is built from TRBV19 and TRBJ1-2; 10 positions agree with TRBD1. Germline CDR1 and CDR2: LNHDA and SQIVND (reference sequence). The CDR3 has 18 amino acids. J lost 8 bases, V lost 3 bases, and 18 bases had no gene match.

V is TRBV14 and J is TRBJ1-1, with D uncertain. The CDR3 loop spans 17 amino acids. Germline V lookup: CDR1 SGHDN, CDR2 FVKESK. V was cut by 4 bases and J by 3 bases, with 21 bases left in between. As DNA, the CDR3 is TGTGCCAGCAGCCTACACCCTCTCGCGGTTGGTTACACTGAAGCTTTCTTT. This translates into CASSLHPLAVGYTEAFF.

The rearrangement links TRBV11-1 to TRBJ1-2, with D maybe TRBD1 (5 bases). V lost 0 bases to trimming and J lost 5 bases, with 7 bases between them. Germline V lookup: CDR1 SGHAT, CDR2 FQDESV (reference sequence). The CDR3 extends over 13 amino acids. Here the CDR3 reads CASSLADKYGYTF. Here the CDR3 DNA reads TGTGCCAGCAGCTTAGCGGACAAATATGGCTACACCTTC.